This entry concerns a single T cell receptor beta chain. Its matching antigen is unknown. This sample was included in a study of blood T cells in healthy people across ages. Study-wide results and limits: Per-million-T-cell TCR beta diversity fell roughly linearly with age.

Per-sample yields of isolated PBMCs were at least 7 million. A J-beta primer mix and a sample-barcoded 5' primer were used in a second PCR of about 6 to 12 cycles. Using its own MiXCR run on the 5' RACE reads, TCRdb lists one record per CDR3 protein. The sample shows some 930,000 distinct CDR3 sequences, roughly 28% of them seen only once. The V and J ends lost 1 base and 7 bases respectively, with 14 bases between them. This CDR3 is built from 15 residues. Germline CDR1 reads SGHDT; CDR2 reads YYEEEE. The same sample was also used in a study of T cells of mothers and their children.

The genes are TRBV5-6 and TRBJ1-4, with TRBD1 as a possible D gene (6 bases). Material: blood. This receptor was identified in a middle-aged woman in good health. The DNA for the CDR3 is TGTGCCAGCAGCTTGACGGGGGCGCAGGGTGAAAAACTGTTTTTT. This translates into CASSLTGAQGEKLFF.